These T cell receptor beta chains were read from a single sample in a study of T-cell reconstitution after alpha-beta-depleted transplantation in children. TCRdb passed the PCR reads through MiXCR, listing each CDR3 protein once. The table records about 58,000 distinct CDR3 sequences, 44% of them present only once. Here the sequenced sample was PBMCs, mostly from graft donor cells, taken 360 days after TCRalphabeta/CD19-depleted stem cell transplant. The source of these receptors is a male patient between 5 and 17 years old who had a stem cell transplant for acute lymphoblastic leukemia, so the T cells may come from the graft donor. Each CDR3 is given with its conserved first and last residue. D genes are given only for firm matches. For some rows the clone size is stated as once, few or many, or as a class when expanded; others skip it.

-	TRBV7-2	TRBJ1-2	-	TGTGCCAGCAGCTTAGAGGCAGACCTCTATGGCTACACCTTC	CASSLEADLYGYTF
-	TRBV7-9	TRBJ2-7	few	TGTGCCAGCAGCCTCCACCCAAACGAGCAGTACTTC	CASSLHPNEQYF
-	TRBV29-1	TRBJ2-3	-	TGCAGCGTGCCCCAGGGCGTGTTGGATACGCAGTATTTT	CSVPQGVLDTQYF
-	TRBV4-1	TRBJ2-2	few	TGCGCCAGCAGCCACTCGGGACTCTTAAACACCGGGGAGCTGTTTTTT	CASSHSGLLNTGELFF
-	TRBV24-1	TRBJ2-7	-	TGTGCCACCAGTGATGCCAGCTCCTACGAGCAGTACTTC	CATSDASSYEQYF
-	TRBV20-1	TRBJ1-2	few	TGCAGTGCTAGAGTTCGGGACCTTTATGGCTACACCTTC	CSARVRDLYGYTF
-	TRBV29-1	TRBJ2-3	-	TGCAGCGTCCTTTACGGGGGACACACAGATACGCAGTATTTT	CSVLYGGHTDTQYF
TRBD1	TRBV10-2	TRBJ2-7	-	TGCGCCAGCAACCGAAATGGCTTGGACAGGAAGGTCCGCTACGAGCAGTACTTC	CASNRNGLDRKVRYEQYF
TRBD1	TRBV6-1	TRBJ2-7	-	TGTGCCAGCAGTGAAGGACAGGGATTTAACTACGAGCAGTACTTC	CASSEGQGFNYEQYF
TRBD2	TRBV12-3/TRBV12-4	TRBJ2-1	-	TGTGCCAGCAGTTTATGGGGGGGTGAGCAGTTCTTC	CASSLWGGEQFF
-	TRBV2	TRBJ2-2	-	TGTGCCAGCAGAGGGGGTGAGGGGACCGGGGAGCTGTTTTTT	CASRGGEGTGELFF
-	TRBV7-9	TRBJ2-7	-	TGTGCCAGCAGCCCGTTGTCTGGATACGAGCAGTACTTC	CASSPLSGYEQYF